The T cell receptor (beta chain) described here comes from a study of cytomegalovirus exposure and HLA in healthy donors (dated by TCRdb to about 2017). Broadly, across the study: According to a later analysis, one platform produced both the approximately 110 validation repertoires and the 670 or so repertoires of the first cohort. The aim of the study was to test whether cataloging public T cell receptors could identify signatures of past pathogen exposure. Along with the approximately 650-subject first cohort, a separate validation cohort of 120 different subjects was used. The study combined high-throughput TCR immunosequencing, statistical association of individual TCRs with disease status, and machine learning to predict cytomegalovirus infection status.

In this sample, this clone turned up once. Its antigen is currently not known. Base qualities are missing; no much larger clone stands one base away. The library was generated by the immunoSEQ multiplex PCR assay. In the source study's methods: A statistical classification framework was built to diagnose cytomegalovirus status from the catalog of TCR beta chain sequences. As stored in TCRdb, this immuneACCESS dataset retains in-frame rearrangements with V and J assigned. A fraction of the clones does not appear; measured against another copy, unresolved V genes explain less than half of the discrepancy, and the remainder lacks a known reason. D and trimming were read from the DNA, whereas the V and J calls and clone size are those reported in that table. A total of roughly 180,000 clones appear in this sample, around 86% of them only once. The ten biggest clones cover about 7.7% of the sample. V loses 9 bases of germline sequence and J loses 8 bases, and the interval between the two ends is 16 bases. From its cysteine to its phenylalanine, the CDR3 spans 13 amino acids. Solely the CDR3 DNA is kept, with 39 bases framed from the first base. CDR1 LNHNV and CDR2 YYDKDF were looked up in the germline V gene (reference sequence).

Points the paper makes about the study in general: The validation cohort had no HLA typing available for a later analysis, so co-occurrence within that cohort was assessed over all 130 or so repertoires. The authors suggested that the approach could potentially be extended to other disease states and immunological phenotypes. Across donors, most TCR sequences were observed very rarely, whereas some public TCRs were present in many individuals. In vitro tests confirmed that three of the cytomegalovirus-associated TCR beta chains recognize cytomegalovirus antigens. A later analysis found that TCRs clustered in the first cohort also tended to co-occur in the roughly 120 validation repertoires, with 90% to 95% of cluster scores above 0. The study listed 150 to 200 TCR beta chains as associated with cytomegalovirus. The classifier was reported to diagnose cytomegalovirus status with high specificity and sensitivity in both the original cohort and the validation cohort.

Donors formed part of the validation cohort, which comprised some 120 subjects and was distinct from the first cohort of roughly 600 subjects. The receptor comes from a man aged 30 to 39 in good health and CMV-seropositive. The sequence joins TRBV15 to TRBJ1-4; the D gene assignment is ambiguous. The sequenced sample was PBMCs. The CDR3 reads CATGALGGEKLFF. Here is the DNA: TGTGCCACAGGCGCACTCGGAGGGGAAAAACTGTTTTTT. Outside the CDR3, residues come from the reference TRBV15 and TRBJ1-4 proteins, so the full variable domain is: DAMVIQNPRYQVTQFGKPVTLSCSQTLNHNVMYWYQQKSSQAPKLLFHYYDKDFNNEADTPDNFQSRRPNTSFCFLDIRSPGLGDTAMYLCATGALGGEKLFFGSGTQLSVL.